The present T cell receptor (beta chain) was sequenced within a study of T cells in Graves' hyperthyroidism and ophthalmopathy. This clonotype was seen many times. TCR beta CDR3 sequences were amplified from RNA transcripts. The TCR CDR3 was amplified in a first-round RT-PCR using the HTBI primer set. TCRdb reanalysed the multiplex PCR reads using MiXCR and keeps one entry per CDR3 protein. The repertoire includes about 530,000 distinct CDR3 sequences, more than 15% of them detected once, and 15% to 20% sits in the top ten. PBMCs stemmed from over 7.5 ml fresh peripheral blood. The CDR3 covers 13 residues. Per the germline V gene, CDR1 is MDHEN and CDR2 is SYDVKM. Between the trimmed V and J ends, which lost 7 bases and 5 bases, there was a span of 11 bases.

The sequence derives from a woman aged 18-29 years with Graves' ophthalmopathy. The rearrangement uses TRBV28 and TRBJ2-2, with D maybe TRBD2 (5 bases). The sequenced sample consisted of blood. DNA for the CDR3: TGTGCCAGCAATACCCCGGGGACCGGGGAGCTGTTTTTT. Residues: CASNTPGTGELFF.